This T cell receptor beta chain was captured by sequencing in a study of T cells in Graves' hyperthyroidism and ophthalmopathy. Study details: Peripheral blood collection took place at initial diagnosis, before any treatment.

The V end lost 0 bases, the J end lost 0 bases, and 16 bases lay between the germline ends. The CDR3 loop spans 17 amino acids. CDR1 DFQATT and CDR2 SNEGSKA come from the germline V gene (reference sequence). Each diagnosis drew on symptoms, thyroxine, TRAb, thyroid ultrasound and orbital computed tomography findings. There are many counts of this clonotype. Its antigen is unidentified. TCR beta CDR3 regions were amplified from RNA transcripts. The HTBI set primed first-round TCR CDR3 RT-PCR. One entry per CDR3 protein results from TCRdb running MiXCR on the multiplex PCR reads. The sample lists around 290,000 distinct CDR3 sequences; about 17% were seen once. Overall study results and limits: Clonotypes that were expanded in thyroid above 0.001 mostly appeared in blood too.

The TCR sequence derives from a woman between 55 and 75 years old with Graves' ophthalmopathy. The chain carries TRBV20-1 and TRBJ2-3, with unresolved D. The sequenced sample consisted of blood. DNA for the CDR3: TGCAGTGCTAGAGATTCTTCGGCTAGAACTAGCACAGATACGCAGTATTTT. Translated, it gives CSARDSSARTSTDTQYF.